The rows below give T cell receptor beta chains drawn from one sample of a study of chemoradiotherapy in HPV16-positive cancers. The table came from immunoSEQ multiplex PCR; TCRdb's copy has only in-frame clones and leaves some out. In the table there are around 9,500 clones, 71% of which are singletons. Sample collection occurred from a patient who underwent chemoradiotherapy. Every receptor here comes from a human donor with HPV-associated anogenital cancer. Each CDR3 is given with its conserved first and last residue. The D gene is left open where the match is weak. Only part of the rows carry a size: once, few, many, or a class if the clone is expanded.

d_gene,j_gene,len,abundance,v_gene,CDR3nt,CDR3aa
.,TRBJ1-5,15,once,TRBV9,TGTGCCAGCAGCGTCGGGACAAAATTGGGTCAGCCCCAGCATTTT,CASSVGTKLGQPQHF
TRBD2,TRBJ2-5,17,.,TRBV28,TGTGCCAGCAGTTCTGGACTAGCGGGGTTAACTGTGGAGACCCAGTACTTC,CASSSGLAGLTVETQYF
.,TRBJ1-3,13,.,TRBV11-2,TGTGCCAGCAGCTTAATCACCGGAAACACCATATATTTT,CASSLITGNTIYF
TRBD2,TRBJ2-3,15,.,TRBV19,TGTGCCAGTAGTATCGGCGGGGGGGCAGCAGATACGCAGTATTTT,CASSIGGGAADTQYF
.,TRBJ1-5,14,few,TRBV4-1,TGCGCCAGCAGCCTCGGCAGCTTAAATCAGCCCCAGCATTTT,CASSLGSLNQPQHF
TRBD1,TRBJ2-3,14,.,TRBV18,TGTGCCAGCCGGGGGACAGGGGGCACAGATACGCAGTATTTT,CASRGTGGTDTQYF
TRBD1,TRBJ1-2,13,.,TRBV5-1,TGCGCCAGCAGCCAAGGGGGCGCGGATGGCTACACCTTC,CASSQGGADGYTF
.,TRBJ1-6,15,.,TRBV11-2,TGTGCCAGCAGCTTAGATCGATGGGAAAATTCACCCCTCCACTTT,CASSLDRWENSPLHF
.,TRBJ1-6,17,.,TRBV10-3,TGTGCCATCAGTCAGGATTCCGTTACACTCAATAATTCACCCCTCCACTTT,CAISQDSVTLNNSPLHF
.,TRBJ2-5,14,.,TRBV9,TGTGCCAGCAGCGTAGGGAATGGGGGAGAGACCCAGTACTTC,CASSVGNGGETQYF
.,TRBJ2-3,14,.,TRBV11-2,TGTGCCAGCAGCTTAGATGCGGGATATGGTACGCAGTATTTT,CASSLDAGYGTQYF
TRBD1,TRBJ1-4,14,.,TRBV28,TGTGCCAGCAGTCCAGGGGGCGTCGCGTTTGAACTGTTTTTT,CASSPGGVAFELFF
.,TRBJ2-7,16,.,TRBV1,TGCACCAGCAGCCAAGATCGGAAGGGGGTGGGCTACGAGCAGTACTTC,CTSSQDRKGVGYEQYF
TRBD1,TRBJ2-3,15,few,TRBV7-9,TGTGCCAGCAGCTTGGGACAGGGGATTAGAGATACGCAGTATTTT,CASSLGQGIRDTQYF
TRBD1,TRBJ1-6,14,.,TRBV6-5,TGTGCCAGCAGCGCCGGGACAGGGTTTTCACCCCTCCACTTT,CASSAGTGFSPLHF
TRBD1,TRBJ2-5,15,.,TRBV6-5,TGTGCCAGCAGTCTTGACAGGGGAATTCAAGAGACCCAGTACTTC,CASSLDRGIQETQYF
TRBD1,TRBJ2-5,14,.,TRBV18,TGTGCCAGCTCACCCAGGGGACAGCAAGAGACCCAGTACTTC,CASSPRGQQETQYF
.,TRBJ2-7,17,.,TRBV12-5,TGTGCTAGTGGTTTGAGGCTTTGGGACAAAAATATCTACGAGCAGTACTTC,CASGLRLWDKNIYEQYF
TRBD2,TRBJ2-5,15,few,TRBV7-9,TGTGCCAGCAGCTTATGGAGCGGGGGTCAAGAGACCCAGTACTTC,CASSLWSGGQETQYF
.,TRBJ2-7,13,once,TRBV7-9,TGTGCCAGCAGCTTAGTAGGGGGGGGCGAGCAGTACTTC,CASSLVGGGEQYF
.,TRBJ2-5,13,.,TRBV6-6,TGTGCCAGCAGTATCGGACAGAGGGAGACCCAGTACTTC,CASSIGQRETQYF
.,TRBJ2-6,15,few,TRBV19,TGTGCCAGTAGCACAATCAGCTCTGGGGCCAACGTCCTGACTTTC,CASSTISSGANVLTF
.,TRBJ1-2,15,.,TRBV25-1,TGTGCCAGCAGCGGCGAGGCAGAGAATTACTATGGCTACACCTTC,CASSGEAENYYGYTF
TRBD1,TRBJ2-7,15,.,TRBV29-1,TGCAGCGTTGCCCGGGACAGGTCCGTCTCCTACGAGCAGTACTTC,CSVARDRSVSYEQYF
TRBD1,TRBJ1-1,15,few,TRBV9,TGTGCCAGCAGCGCCCTCGGGACAGGGACCACTGAAGCTTTCTTT,CASSALGTGTTEAFF
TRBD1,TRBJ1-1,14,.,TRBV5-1,TGCGCCAGCAGCGGGGACAGGGGGCTCACTGAAGCTTTCTTT,CASSGDRGLTEAFF
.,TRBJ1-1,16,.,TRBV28,TGTGCCAGCACCGCGGCCCGAGGTGGGGGAAACACTGAAGCTTTCTTT,CASTAARGGGNTEAFF
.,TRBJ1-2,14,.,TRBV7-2,TGTGCCAGCAGTTCCTCGGGGGCAAACTATGGCTACACCTTC,CASSSSGANYGYTF
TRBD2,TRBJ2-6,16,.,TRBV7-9,TGTGCCAGCAGCTTAGCGGGGGGGAAGGGGGCCAACGTCCTGACTTTC,CASSLAGGKGANVLTF
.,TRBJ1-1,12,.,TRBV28,TGTGCCAGCAGCCAGGGCCCCGTTGAAGCTTTCTTT,CASSQGPVEAFF
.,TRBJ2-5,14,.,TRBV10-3,TGTGCCATCAGTGACGGCCGGCCCGTGGAGACCCAGTACTTC,CAISDGRPVETQYF
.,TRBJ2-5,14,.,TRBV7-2,TGTGCCAGCAGCTTCGCAAGACTTAGAGAGACCCAGTACTTC,CASSFARLRETQYF
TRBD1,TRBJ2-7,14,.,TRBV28,TGTGCCAGCAGTTCCGGGACAGGGGCGTACGAGCAGTACTTC,CASSSGTGAYEQYF
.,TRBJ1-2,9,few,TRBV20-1,TGCAGTGGGGCTCCTGGCTACACCTTC,CSGAPGYTF
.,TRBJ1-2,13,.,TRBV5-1,TGCGCCAGCAGCCCCCGGGACGGATATGGCTACACCTTC,CASSPRDGYGYTF
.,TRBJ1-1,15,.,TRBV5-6,TGTGCCAGCAGCTTGGCCCGGAGGGGCAACACTGAAGCTTTCTTT,CASSLARRGNTEAFF
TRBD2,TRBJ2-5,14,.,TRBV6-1,TGTGCCAGCACAACGTGGGGGGGAAAAGAGACCCAGTACTTC,CASTTWGGKETQYF
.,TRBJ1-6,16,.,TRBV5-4,TGTGCCAGCAGCGCCGCCGAGCCGGGACTATCCTCACCCCTCCACTTT,CASSAAEPGLSSPLHF
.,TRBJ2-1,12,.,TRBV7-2,TGTGCCAGCGGAAGACTAGGAGGTGAGCAGTTCTTC,CASGRLGGEQFF
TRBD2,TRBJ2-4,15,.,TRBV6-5,TGTGCCAGCAGAACTAGCGGGGGGACCAAAAACATTCAGTACTTC,CASRTSGGTKNIQYF
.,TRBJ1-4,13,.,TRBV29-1,TGCAGCGCCATGCGGGGGGACGATGAAAAACTGTTTTTT,CSAMRGDDEKLFF
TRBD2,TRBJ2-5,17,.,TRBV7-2,TGTGCCAGCAGCGCCATGGGACTAGCGGGGGGGCGTGAGACCCAGTACTTC,CASSAMGLAGGRETQYF
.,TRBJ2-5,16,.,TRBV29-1,TGCAGCGTTGAAGGCGGTTGGCAGGGGGGCCAAGAGACCCAGTACTTC,CSVEGGWQGGQETQYF
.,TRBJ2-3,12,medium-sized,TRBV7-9,TGTGCCAGCAGCTTATCAGCAGATACGCAGTATTTT,CASSLSADTQYF
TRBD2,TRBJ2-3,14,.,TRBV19,TGTGCCAGTAGTATAGGGACTAGCATGGATACGCAGTATTTT,CASSIGTSMDTQYF
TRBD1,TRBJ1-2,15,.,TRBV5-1,TGCGCCAGCAGCTTGGCCCCAGGGGGCGACTATGGCTACACCTTC,CASSLAPGGDYGYTF
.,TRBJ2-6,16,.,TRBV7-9,TGTGCCAGCAGCTTAGTCAGGGGTGGCGGGGCCAACGTCCTGACTTTC,CASSLVRGGGANVLTF
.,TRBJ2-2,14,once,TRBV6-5,TGTGCCAGCAGCCGCTCAGGGGAAACCGGGGAGCTGTTTTTT,CASSRSGETGELFF
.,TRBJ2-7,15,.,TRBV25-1,TGTGCCAGCAGTTGGCTGGAGAAAGGGTCCTACGAGCAGTACTTC,CASSWLEKGSYEQYF
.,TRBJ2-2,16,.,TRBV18,TGTGCCAGCTCGGACGTAGGGGGATCCAACACCGGGGAGCTGTTTTTT,CASSDVGGSNTGELFF
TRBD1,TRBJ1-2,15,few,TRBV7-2,TGTGCCAGCAGCTCCTCGACAGGGGAAGGCTATGGCTACACCTTC,CASSSSTGEGYGYTF
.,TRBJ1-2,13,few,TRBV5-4,TGTGCCAGCAGCAACGGACAGAGCTATGGCTACACCTTC,CASSNGQSYGYTF
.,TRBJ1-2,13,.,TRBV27,TGTGCCAGCAGTTCAGGGGTCCTTGGCGGCTACACCTTC,CASSSGVLGGYTF
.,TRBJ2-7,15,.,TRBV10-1,TGCGCCAGCAGTGAGTCGCCGGACATGTATAACGAGCAGTACTTC,CASSESPDMYNEQYF
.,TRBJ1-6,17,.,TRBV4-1,TGCGCCAGCAGCCAGGAAACAGGGATCACCTATAATTCACCCCTCCACTTT,CASSQETGITYNSPLHF
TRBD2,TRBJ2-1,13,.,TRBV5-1,TGCGCCAGCAGCTTGGCCGCGGGGGGGTACCTAATCTTC,CASSLAAGGYLIF
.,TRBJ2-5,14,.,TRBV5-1,TGCGCCAGCCGACCAGGACAGCCCGGCGAGACCCAGTACTTC,CASRPGQPGETQYF
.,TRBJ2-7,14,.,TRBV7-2,TGTGCCAGCAGCTTAAACGGGGGCGGCTACGAGCAGTACTTC,CASSLNGGGYEQYF
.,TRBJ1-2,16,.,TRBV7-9,TGTGCCAGCAGCTTACCGCGGGGGGGGCTTAACTATGGCTACACCTTC,CASSLPRGGLNYGYTF
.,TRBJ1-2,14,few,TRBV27,TGTGCCAGCAGTCGCAGGGGTCAGGCCTATGGCTACACCTTC,CASSRRGQAYGYTF